The 28 T cell receptor beta chains in this list originate from one sample, sequenced in a study of control samples from healthy donors and cancer patients. Profiled with immunoSEQ multiplex PCR; TCRdb holds only in-frame clones, not every one. Of about 120,000 clones listed, 80% to 90% are singletons. Sequenced material: PBMCs. All receptors come from a woman aged 50 to 60 with colorectal cancer.

This clone was observed a few times. The genes are TRBV5-1 and TRBJ2-7; D gene ambiguous. Germline V gives CDR1 SGHRS, CDR2 YFSETQ. Trimming shortened V by 0 bases and J by 2 bases, and 6 bases separated the two germline ends. This CDR3 region has 13 residues. CDR3 region: CASSLAQAYEQYF. The CDR3 nucleotides are TGCGCCAGCAGCTTGGCGCAGGCCTACGAGCAGTACTTC.

The rearrangement uses TRBV6-1 and TRBJ2-1; 11 bases align to TRBD2. Germline V gene sequence: CDR1 MNHNS, CDR2 SASEGT. The V and J ends lost 1 base and 13 bases, in that order; junction bases with no gene match: 15. The CDR3 length is 17 residues. The CDR3: CASSEVGARLAGSRQFF. The CDR3 DNA reads TGTGCCAGCAGTGAAGTGGGAGCCCGACTAGCGGGAAGCCGTCAGTTCTTC.

The chain couples TRBV10-3 to TRBJ2-2; 7 bases agree with TRBD1. The CDR3 contains 14 residues. V lost 4 bases to trimming and J lost 6 bases; unmatched junction nucleotides: 5. The V gene's germline CDR1 is ENHRY and CDR2 SYGVKD. The chain's CDR3 is CAISGDSSSGELFF. In DNA, the CDR3 is TGTGCCATCAGTGGGGACAGTAGTTCCGGGGAGCTGTTTTTT.

V gene TRBV10-3 combines with J gene TRBJ1-2, with 11 bases matching TRBD1. CDR1 and CDR2 (germline): ENHRY, SYGVKD. Germline trimming cut 7 bases from V and 6 bases from J; bases unmatched to any gene: 13. CDR3 length: 16 residues. CDR3 in amino acids: CAITNGMGQGVDGYTF. The CDR3 DNA reads TGTGCCATCACCAATGGAATGGGACAGGGGGTCGATGGCTACACCTTC.

The CDR3 here is CASSEFRASGMSYEQYF. The CDR3 DNA reads as TGCGCCAGCAGTGAGTTCCGGGCTAGCGGGATGTCCTACGAGCAGTACTTC. The V gene is TRBV10-1, the J gene TRBJ2-7; the match to TRBD2 covers 9 bases. The V and J ends lost 1 base and 1 base, in that order; junction bases with no gene match: 8. There are 17 residues in the CDR3. Germline V gene sequence: CDR1 WNHNN, CDR2 SYGVQD (reference sequence).

The V gene is TRBV30, the J gene TRBJ1-2; TRBD1 is a possible D gene (5 bases). This CDR3 has 13 residues. Trimming took off 0 bases at V and 2 bases at J, with 7 bases between the two ends. Germline lookup yields CDR1 GTSNPN and CDR2 SVGIG (reference sequence). The CDR3 reads CAWSVNRNYGYTF. Written as DNA, the CDR3 is TGTGCCTGGAGTGTAAACAGGAACTATGGCTACACCTTC.

V usage is TRBV6-2 or TRBV6-3 and J usage is TRBJ2-1; a weak D match, TRBD2 (6 bases). V shed 6 bases and J shed 3 bases, with 15 bases lying between them. The germline gives CDR1 MNHEY, CDR2 SVGEGT. The CDR3 extends over 15 amino acids. The CDR3 DNA reads as TGTGCCAGCAGCGCACCGGGAGTTGGCTACAATGAGCAGTTCTTC. Translated, it gives CASSAPGVGYNEQFF.

V is TRBV5-1 and J is TRBJ1-3; 8 bases fit TRBD1. The CDR3 consists of 16 residues. V shed 0 bases and J 2 bases; nucleotides not matched to a gene: 4. Per germline, CDR1 SGHRS and CDR2 YFSETQ. The CDR3 loop is CASSLAYRGTGNTIYF. The CDR3 DNA follows: TGCGCCAGCAGCTTGGCCTACAGGGGGACTGGAAACACCATATATTTT. Drawing the rest from reference TRBV5-1 and TRBJ1-3, the complete variable domain is KAGVTQTPRYLIKTRGQQVTLSCSPISGHRSVSWYQQTPGQGLQFLFEYFSETQRNKGNFPGRFSGRQFSNSRSEMNVSTLELGDSALYLCASSLAYRGTGNTIYFGEGSWLTVV.

The CDR3 sequence is CASSLAGNTIYF. The CDR3, as DNA: TGCGCCAGCAGCTTGGCCGGAAACACCATATATTTT. The gene calls are TRBV5-1 and TRBJ1-3; D unclear. Germline V gene sequence: CDR1 SGHRS, CDR2 YFSETQ. The CDR3 loop spans 12 amino acids. Between the trimmed V and J ends, which lost 0 bases and 4 bases, there was a span of 2 bases.

The chain uses TRBV15 and TRBJ2-5, with D uncertain. The CDR3 totals 13 residues. The V gene lost 0 bases and the J gene lost 5 bases, with 7 bases spanning the gap. Germline CDR1 LNHNV, CDR2 YYDKDF (reference sequence). CDR3 bases: TGTGCCACCAGCAGAGATAGATGGGAGACCCAGTACTTC. Translated, it gives CATSRDRWETQYF.

This chain uses TRBV2 with TRBJ1-2; D uncertain. The V end was cut by 6 bases, the J end by 10 bases, with 9 bases between. The CDR3 spans 10 residues. The germline gives CDR1 SNHLY, CDR2 FYNNEI. In nucleotides, the CDR3 is TGTGCCAGCAGGAACCGGGACTACACCTTC. It is translated as CASRNRDYTF.

The gene calls are TRBV3-1 (or the pseudogene TRBV3-2) and TRBJ2-1; the D is unclear. This CDR3 spans 17 amino acids. CDR1 and CDR2 from the germline V gene are LGHDT and YNNKEL (reference sequence). V gave up 1 base and J gave up 0 bases, with 13 bases separating them. CDR3: CASSQVAAILSYNEQFF. CDR3 bases: TGTGCCAGCAGCCAAGTGGCAGCGATACTCTCCTACAATGAGCAGTTCTTC.

The J gene is TRBJ2-1, the V gene TRBV11-2; D is ambiguous. This CDR3 region has 14 residues. From germline, CDR1 is SGHAT and CDR2 FQNNGV. V lost 4 bases to trimming and J lost 15 bases, with 22 bases between them. Here the CDR3 DNA reads TGTGCCAGCAGCTCCCGAACCGGACCGTTGGGTTTGTTCTTC. It is translated as CASSSRTGPLGLFF.

The chain recombines TRBV19 with TRBJ1-1, with D uncertain. Germline V gives CDR1 LNHDA, CDR2 SQIVND (reference sequence). Trimming shortened V by 5 bases and J by 3 bases, and 4 bases separated the two germline ends. This CDR3 is built from 11 residues. This CDR3 is CASSLDTEAFF. Here the CDR3 DNA reads TGTGCCAGTAGTCTGGACACTGAAGCTTTCTTT. Based on the CDR3 plus reference TRBV19 and TRBJ1-1, the full variable domain is DGGITQSPKYLFRKEGQNVTLSCEQNLNHDAMYWYRQDPGQGLRLIYYSQIVNDFQKGDIAEGYSVSREKKESFPLTVTSAQKNPTAFYLCASSLDTEAFFGQGTRLTVV.

The chain recombines TRBV3-1 (or the pseudogene TRBV3-2) with TRBJ1-1, with D uncertain. Germline V gene data show CDR1 as LGHDT and CDR2 as YNNKEL (reference sequence). CDR3 length: 15 amino acids. Trimming left V 4 bases short and J 0 bases short, with 12 bases between. CDR3 DNA: TGTGCCAGCAGCCTTGGACTCATGATGAACACTGAAGCTTTCTTT. It encodes CASSLGLMMNTEAFF.

J is TRBJ2-3 and V is TRBV11-1, with a possible D match to TRBD2 (6 bases). This CDR3 contains 15 residues. V was cut by 3 bases and J by 4 bases, with 14 bases left in between. CDR1 and CDR2 (germline): SGHAT, FQDESV (reference sequence). CDR3 DNA: TGTGCCAGCAGCTTGGTAGCGGATAGAGCAGATACGCAGTATTTT. Protein: CASSLVADRADTQYF.

The gene calls are TRBV19 and TRBJ1-2; no clear D gene. The CDR3 sequence is 14 residues long. V was trimmed by 9 bases and J by 4 bases, leaving 18 bases between them. Germline CDR1 LNHDA, CDR2 SQIVND (reference sequence). CDR3 bases: TGTGCCAGCTCCCTCGGGGATTTGGTCTATGGCTACACCTTC. It specifies CASSLGDLVYGYTF.

The chain has TRBV2 and TRBJ1-6; 7 nucleotides agree with TRBD1. The J segment lost 6 bases and the V segment lost 6 bases, leaving 5 bases of the junction unmatched. The CDR3 consists of 14 residues. The germline gives CDR1 SNHLY, CDR2 FYNNEI. The CDR3 nucleotides are TGTGCCAGCAGCCCTGGGACAGCTAATTCACCCCTCCACTTT. Amino acids: CASSPGTANSPLHF.

The chain carries TRBV5-4 and TRBJ1-4; D remains unclear. The CDR3 length is 13 residues. Deletions cut 0 bases from V and 3 bases from J, with 3 bases between. CDR1 and CDR2 from the germline V gene are SGHNT and YYREEE (reference sequence). The CDR3 bases are TGTGCCAGCAGCTTGGAGCCTAATGAAAAACTGTTTTTT. It specifies CASSLEPNEKLFF.

This chain joins TRBV30 and TRBJ1-4; the D is unclear. With 3 bases removed from V and 8 bases from J, the gap between germline ends came to 10 bases. CDR1 and CDR2 (germline): GTSNPN, SVGIG (reference sequence). The CDR3 has 12 amino acids. CDR3 residues: CAWSDGPEKLFF. CDR3 sequence (DNA): TGTGCCTGGAGCGACGGACCAGAAAAACTGTTTTTT.

The chain uses TRBV6-6 and TRBJ1-5; the D gene is possibly TRBD1 (5 bases). Per germline, CDR1 MNHNY and CDR2 SVGAGI (reference sequence). Between the trimmed V and J ends, which lost 1 base and 0 bases, there was a span of 10 bases. The CDR3 is made up of 16 amino acids. The chain's CDR3 is CASSYYGDPSNQPQHF. Written as DNA, the CDR3 is TGTGCCAGCAGTTACTATGGGGACCCTAGCAATCAGCCCCAGCATTTT.

The V gene is TRBV19, the J gene TRBJ1-4; D gene uncertain. V lost 6 bases, J lost 8 bases, and 10 bases lay in between. The length of the CDR3 is 12 residues. Per germline, CDR1 LNHDA and CDR2 SQIVND (reference sequence). This CDR3 is CASSQQQEKLFF. For the CDR3, the DNA is TGTGCCAGTAGCCAGCAACAGGAAAAACTGTTTTTT. Full variable domain (rest looked up from reference TRBV19 and TRBJ1-4): DGGITQSPKYLFRKEGQNVTLSCEQNLNHDAMYWYRQDPGQGLRLIYYSQIVNDFQKGDIAEGYSVSREKKESFPLTVTSAQKNPTAFYLCASSQQQEKLFFGSGTQLSVL.

The chain employs TRBV15 and TRBJ1-1; a weak D match, TRBD1 (6 bases). CDR3 length equals 14 residues. The germline CDR1 and CDR2 sequences are LNHNV and YYDKDF (reference sequence). With 0 bases removed from V and 6 bases from J, the gap between germline ends came to 11 bases. The CDR3, as DNA: TGTGCCACCAGCAGAGATGGGGGGCGGGCTGAAGCTTTCTTT. Encoded protein: CATSRDGGRAEAFF. The entire variable domain, with the rest obtained from reference TRBV15 and TRBJ1-1, is as follows: DAMVIQNPRYQVTQFGKPVTLSCSQTLNHNVMYWYQQKSSQAPKLLFHYYDKDFNNEADTPDNFQSRRPNTSFCFLDIRSPGLGDTAMYLCATSRDGGRAEAFFGQGTRLTVV.

J is TRBJ2-7 and V is TRBV4-1; TRBD2 matches 13 bases. There are 19 residues in the CDR3. Germline assignment: CDR1 MGHRA and CDR2 YSYEKL. V shed 0 bases, J shed 0 bases, and the junction held 8 bases outside the gene matches. The CDR3 region has the DNA TGCGCCAGCAGCCAAGACCGGACTAGCGGGAGATCCAGCTCCTACGAGCAGTACTTC. Protein sequence: CASSQDRTSGRSSSYEQYF.

The chain has TRBV6-6 and TRBJ1-5; the match to TRBD1 covers 8 bases. This CDR3 is built from 16 residues. The ends lost 6 bases at V and 3 bases at J; junction bases unmatched: 10. The germline V gene has CDR1 MNHNY and CDR2 SVGAGI (reference sequence). CDR3 in amino acids: CASRQTGTGPNQPQHF. CDR3 coding DNA: TGTGCCAGCAGACAAACCGGGACAGGACCCAATCAGCCCCAGCATTTT.

This rearrangement joins TRBV7-2 to TRBJ2-7; tentatively, D is TRBD2 (5 bases). Germline assignment: CDR1 SGHTA and CDR2 FQGNSA. Trimming took 5 bases from V and 2 from J, leaving 13 bases between them. This CDR3 comprises 14 residues. The CDR3 DNA is TGTGCCAGCAGCGCCGCCCCCGGGGCCTACGAGCAGTACTTC. Its protein is CASSAAPGAYEQYF.

This sequence joins TRBV18 and TRBJ1-5; D possibly corresponds to TRBD1 (5 bases). V was trimmed by 4 bases and J by 6 bases, leaving 16 bases between them. Germline assignment: CDR1 KGHSH and CDR2 LQKENI. The length of the CDR3 is 15 residues. This CDR3 is CASSQTKGAVQPQHF. As DNA, the CDR3 is TGTGCCAGCTCACAAACGAAAGGGGCGGTTCAGCCCCAGCATTTT.

This clone was recorded only once. This chain joins TRBV2 and TRBJ1-2; D gene ambiguous. Germline V gives CDR1 SNHLY, CDR2 FYNNEI. Trimming took 3 bases from V and 8 from J, leaving 10 bases between them. The CDR3 runs 12 residues. CDR3 protein: CASSDGAVGYTF. The CDR3 region has the DNA TGTGCCAGCAGTGATGGAGCAGTGGGCTACACCTTC.